The clone carrying this T cell receptor beta chain was seen a handful of times. This sample stems from a study of T-cell reconstitution after alpha-beta-depleted transplantation in children. The CDR3 runs 15 residues. Germline V gene sequence: CDR1 MDHEN, CDR2 SYDVKM. The V segment lost 4 bases and the J segment 7 bases; nucleotides outside the gene matches: 8. Preparation of the TCRbeta library involved a method that used unique molecular identifiers. TCRdb reanalysed the PCR reads using MiXCR and keeps one entry per CDR3 protein. The sample contains some 520,000 distinct CDR3 sequences, around a third of which appear only once.

Sequenced material: PBMCs from the stem cell graft donor, taken from the stem cell graft. The receptor comes from a human donor who donated a stem cell graft to a child with aplastic anemia. The V gene is TRBV28, the J gene TRBJ2-7; 12 bases fit TRBD1. In DNA form, the CDR3 reads TGTGCCAGCAGTTCTACCGGGACAGGGGGCCGAGAGCAGTACTTC. This codes for CASSSTGTGGREQYF.